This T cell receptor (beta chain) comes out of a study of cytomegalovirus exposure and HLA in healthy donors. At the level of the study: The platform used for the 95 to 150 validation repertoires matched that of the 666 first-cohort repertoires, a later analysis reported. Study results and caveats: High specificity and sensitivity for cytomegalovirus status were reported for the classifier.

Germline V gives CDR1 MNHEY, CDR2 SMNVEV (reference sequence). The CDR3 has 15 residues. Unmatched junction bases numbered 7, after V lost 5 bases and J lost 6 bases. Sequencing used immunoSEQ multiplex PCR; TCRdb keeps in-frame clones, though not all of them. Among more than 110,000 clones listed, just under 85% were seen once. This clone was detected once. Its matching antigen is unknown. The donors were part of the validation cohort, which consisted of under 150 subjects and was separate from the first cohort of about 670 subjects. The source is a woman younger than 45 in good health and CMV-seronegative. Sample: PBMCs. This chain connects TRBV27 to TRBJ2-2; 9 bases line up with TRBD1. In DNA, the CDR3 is TGTGCCAGCAGTCCCGGGACAGGGCGGCCCGGGGAGCTGTTTTTT. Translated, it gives CASSPGTGRPGELFF.